This T cell receptor beta chain is drawn from a study of T cells in Graves' hyperthyroidism and ophthalmopathy. Diagnostic decisions used clinical symptoms, serum thyroxine and TRAb, thyroid ultrasound and orbital computed tomography. This clonotype was observed at least ten times. TCR beta CDR3 regions were amplified from RNA transcripts. The HTBI set primed first-round TCR CDR3 RT-PCR. TCRdb passed the multiplex PCR reads through MiXCR, listing each CDR3 protein once. Among 300,000 to 500,000 distinct CDR3 sequences listed, 11% to 15% were seen once. Germline CDR1 DFQATT, CDR2 SNEGSKA (reference sequence). The CDR3 length is 16 residues. V was shortened by 4 bases and J by 1 base, with 14 bases between the two germline ends.

V gene TRBV20-1 combines with J gene TRBJ2-6; either TRBD1 or TRBD2 may fit D (5 bases each). Sequenced sample: blood. This TCR derives from a man in his fifties or sixties with Graves' ophthalmopathy. The CDR3 coding sequence is TGCAGTGCTAACGGGACGCCCCAATCTGGGGCCAACGTCCTGACTTTC. This codes for CSANGTPQSGANVLTF.